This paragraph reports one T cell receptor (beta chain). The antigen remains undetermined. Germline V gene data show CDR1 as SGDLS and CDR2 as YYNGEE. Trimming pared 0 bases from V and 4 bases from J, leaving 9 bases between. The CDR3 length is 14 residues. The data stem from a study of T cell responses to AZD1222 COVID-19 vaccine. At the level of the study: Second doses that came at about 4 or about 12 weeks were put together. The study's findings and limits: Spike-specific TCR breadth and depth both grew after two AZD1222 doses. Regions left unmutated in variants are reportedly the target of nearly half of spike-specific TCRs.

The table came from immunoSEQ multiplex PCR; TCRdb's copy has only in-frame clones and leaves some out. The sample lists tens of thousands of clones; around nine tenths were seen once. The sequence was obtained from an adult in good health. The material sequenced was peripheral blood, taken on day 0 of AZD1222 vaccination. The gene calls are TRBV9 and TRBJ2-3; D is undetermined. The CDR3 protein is CASSVGVGPDTQYF. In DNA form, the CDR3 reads TGTGCCAGCAGCGTAGGTGTGGGCCCAGATACGCAGTATTTT.